Below are 30 T cell receptor beta chains sequenced from a single sample in a study of OX40 agonist ivuxolimab in advanced cancers. Measured with immunoSEQ multiplex PCR; TCRdb has only the in-frame clones, and not every one. This repertoire shows tens of thousands of clones, 87% found once; its top ten account for 2.5% to 3%. The sequences come from CD4+ or CD8+ T cells sorted from blood, collected in a trial of the OX40 agonist ivuxolimab. Receptors were obtained from an adult with an advanced solid tumor such as melanoma, head and neck, liver or kidney cancer.

The CDR3 DNA sequence: TGTGCCAGCAGCGAGACAGGGTGGAATCAATATGGCTACACCTTC. As protein: CASSETGWNQYGYTF. V is TRBV7-2 and J is TRBJ1-2; TRBD1 matches 7 bases. CDR1 is SGHTA and CDR2 is FQGNSA in the germline V gene. V lost 5 bases, J lost 5 bases, and 11 bases stayed unmatched. This CDR3 region has 15 residues.

The chain employs TRBV6-4 and TRBJ2-3; D remains ambiguous. Trimming took 4 bases from V and 0 from J, leaving 11 bases between them. Per germline, CDR1 MRHNA and CDR2 SNTAGT. The length of the CDR3 is 15 residues. Written as DNA, the CDR3 is TGTGCCAGCAGTGCCGCCCCTGGAAGCACAGATACGCAGTATTTT. Amino acid sequence: CASSAAPGSTDTQYF.

This chain connects TRBV5-1 to TRBJ2-7; 7 nucleotides line up with TRBD1. With V trimmed by 4 bases and J by 6 bases, 7 bases remained unmatched. Germline loops: CDR1 SGHRS, CDR2 YFSETQ. The CDR3 consists of 13 residues. CDR3 sequence (DNA): TGCGCCAGCAGCCGAGAGGGGGCTAGCGAGCAGTACTTC. As protein: CASSREGASEQYF.

The chain joins TRBV6-1 to TRBJ1-4; D is unclear. Germline V gives CDR1 MNHNS, CDR2 SASEGT. The CDR3 length is 15 residues. V was clipped by 6 bases and J by 1 base, with 12 bases between them. CDR3 protein: CASRRVWVTNEKLFF. CDR3 nucleotide sequence: TGTGCCAGCAGGAGGGTTTGGGTAACTAATGAAAAACTGTTTTTT.

The V gene is TRBV7-9, the J gene TRBJ1-3; D gene ambiguous. Germline V lookup: CDR1 SEHNR, CDR2 FQNEAQ (reference sequence). The CDR3 has 15 amino acids. The V end was cut by 4 bases, the J end by 0 bases, with 10 bases between. CDR3 in amino acids: CASSSLKLSGNTIYF. In nucleotides, the CDR3 is TGTGCCAGCAGCTCTTTAAAGCTCTCTGGAAACACCATATATTTT.

The chain couples TRBV29-1 to TRBJ2-3; 10 positions match TRBD1. CDR3 length: 13 residues. The V gene's germline CDR1 is SQVTM and CDR2 ANQGSEA. The V and J ends lost 3 bases and 6 bases, in that order; junction bases with no gene match: 3. The chain's CDR3 is CSVDGTGDDTQYF. CDR3 sequence (DNA): TGCAGCGTTGATGGGACAGGGGATGATACGCAGTATTTT.

This rearrangement joins TRBV7-9 to TRBJ1-5, with a possible D match to TRBD1 (5 bases). CDR1 and CDR2 from the germline V gene are SEHNR and FQNEAQ (reference sequence). V lost 5 bases to trimming and J lost 2 bases, with 13 bases between them. The CDR3 runs 15 residues. The CDR3 loop reads CASSAGTTGNQPQHF. For the CDR3, the DNA is TGTGCCAGCAGCGCCGGGACGACGGGCAATCAGCCCCAGCATTTT.

This chain joins TRBV7-2 and TRBJ2-7; no clear D. CDR1 and CDR2 from the germline V gene are SGHTA and FQGNSA. The length of the CDR3 is 13 residues. Deletions cut 0 bases from V and 0 bases from J, with 3 bases between. CDR3 bases: TGTGCCAGCAGCTTAGCGAGCTCCTACGAGCAGTACTTC. It translates to CASSLASSYEQYF.

This chain connects TRBV4-3 to TRBJ1-1, with D perhaps matching TRBD1 (6 bases). The CDR3 contains 16 residues. V was shortened by 0 bases and J by 1 base, with 12 bases between the two germline ends. Germline V gene sequence: CDR1 LGHNA, CDR2 YSLEER. The CDR3 bases are TGCGCCAGCAGCCAAGAAAGGGACAACCCGAACACTGAAGCTTTCTTT. Translated: CASSQERDNPNTEAFF.

This chain links TRBV19 with TRBJ1-4; TRBD1 might be the D (5 bases). Per germline, CDR1 LNHDA and CDR2 SQIVND (reference sequence). V lost 7 bases, J lost 0 bases, and 15 bases lay in between. The CDR3 has 16 amino acids. The CDR3 loop reads CASTTSGRTTNEKLFF. The CDR3, as DNA: TGTGCCAGTACCACATCAGGGAGGACAACTAATGAAAAACTGTTTTTT.

This chain links TRBV7-8 with TRBJ1-5, with D hard to call. The length of the CDR3 is 13 residues. Germline-derived CDR1 and CDR2 are SGHVS and FQNEAQ. The V end lost 1 base, the J end lost 1 base, and 2 bases lay between the germline ends. This CDR3 reads CASSLDSNQPQHF. CDR3 bases: TGTGCCAGCAGCTTAGACAGCAATCAGCCCCAGCATTTT.

The V call is TRBV19, the J call TRBJ1-2, with D maybe TRBD1 (5 bases). CDR3 length: 15 residues. The germline V gene encodes CDR1 LNHDA and CDR2 SQIVND (reference sequence). Trimming left V 3 bases short and J 3 bases short, with 14 bases between. The CDR3 is CASSMSAGGDYGYTF. The CDR3 nucleotides read TGTGCCAGTAGTATGTCGGCGGGGGGGGACTATGGCTACACCTTC. Based on the CDR3 plus reference TRBV19 and TRBJ1-2, the full variable domain is DGGITQSPKYLFRKEGQNVTLSCEQNLNHDAMYWYRQDPGQGLRLIYYSQIVNDFQKGDIAEGYSVSREKKESFPLTVTSAQKNPTAFYLCASSMSAGGDYGYTFGSGTRLTVV.

V is TRBV5-1 and J is TRBJ1-1, with 7 bases fitting TRBD1. Germline CDR1 reads SGHRS; CDR2 reads YFSETQ. J was trimmed by 1 base and V by 3 bases; bases with no gene match: 6. CDR3 length equals 15 residues. The DNA of the CDR3 is TGCGCCAGCAGCTACCGACAGGGAGAGAACACTGAAGCTTTCTTT. Encoded protein: CASSYRQGENTEAFF.

The V and J genes are TRBV9 and TRBJ2-1, with 9 nucleotides matching TRBD2. The ends lost 0 bases at V and 7 bases at J; junction bases unmatched: 5. The CDR3 contains 15 residues. The germline gives CDR1 SGDLS, CDR2 YYNGEE. CDR3 amino acids: CASSVELAGKNEQFF. The CDR3 region has the DNA TGTGCCAGCAGCGTAGAGCTAGCGGGGAAGAATGAGCAGTTCTTC.

This clone has only a few counts. The chain recombines TRBV7-2 with TRBJ2-5, with 11 bases matching TRBD1. The CDR3 contains 15 residues. V was pared by 5 bases and J by 4 bases, with 6 bases of the junction left unmatched. Germline V CDR1 and CDR2: SGHTA, FQGNSA. CDR3 region: CASSAGQGEAETQYF. DNA for the CDR3: TGTGCCAGCAGCGCGGGACAGGGGGAAGCAGAGACCCAGTACTTC.

The CDR3 DNA sequence: TGTGCCAGCAGTTTCGGGACAGACTATGGCTACACCTTC. It encodes CASSFGTDYGYTF. The chain links TRBV28 to TRBJ1-2, with 7 bases identical to TRBD1. V dropped 3 bases and J dropped 3; count of bases not matched to a gene: 1. From germline, CDR1 is MDHEN and CDR2 SYDVKM. This CDR3 contains 13 residues.

The V and J genes are TRBV9 and TRBJ1-1, with D uncertain. There are 14 residues in the CDR3. Germline V gene lookup returns CDR1 SGDLS and CDR2 YYNGEE. V was shortened by 4 bases and J by 0 bases, with 10 bases between the two germline ends. The CDR3 coding sequence is TGTGCCAGCAGCCCATTTAACGTGAACACTGAAGCTTTCTTT. It encodes CASSPFNVNTEAFF. The variable domain in full, completed from reference TRBV9 and TRBJ1-1, reads DSGVTQTPKHLITATGQRVTLRCSPRSGDLSVYWYQQSLDQGLQFLIQYYNGEERAKGNILERFSAQQFPDLHSELNLSSLELGDSALYFCASSPFNVNTEAFFGQGTRLTVV.

The chain couples TRBV28 to TRBJ2-1, with D perhaps TRBD2 (6 bases). This CDR3 is 17 amino acids long. Germline V lookup: CDR1 MDHEN, CDR2 SYDVKM. V was trimmed by 3 bases and J by 0 bases, leaving 15 bases between them. The CDR3 reads CASSFLSGGSSYNEQFF. For the CDR3, the DNA is TGTGCCAGCAGTTTTTTGAGTGGGGGGAGCTCCTACAATGAGCAGTTCTTC.

This clone was counted only a few times. This rearrangement joins TRBV10-3 to TRBJ2-7, with D perhaps TRBD1 (6 bases). The germline V gene has CDR1 ENHRY and CDR2 SYGVKD. The V end lost 4 bases, the J end lost 5 bases, and 9 bases lay between the germline ends. This CDR3 has 12 residues. The CDR3 here is CAISGQVDEQYF. Here the CDR3 DNA reads TGTGCCATCAGTGGACAGGTTGACGAGCAGTACTTC.

V usage is TRBV28 and J usage is TRBJ2-5, with 7 bases aligning to TRBD1. The closer fit of TRBJ2-7 to the DNA end suggests the J call may be wrong. The CDR3 spans 16 residues. Germline CDR1 reads MDHEN; CDR2 reads SYDVKM. CDR3 coding DNA: TGTGCCAGCAGTATGAACCGGGACAGAATCTCCTACGAGCAGTACTTC. It is translated as CASSMNRDRISYEQYF.

The chain employs TRBV2 and TRBJ2-1; 8 bases are a match to TRBD2. Germline V CDR1 and CDR2: SNHLY, FYNNEI. This CDR3 region has 15 residues. V was pared by 6 bases and J by 5 bases, with 9 bases of the junction left unmatched. The CDR3 nucleotides are TGTGCCAGCAGGGAGGTTGGGCGGGAGGACAATGAGCAGTTCTTC. Translation: CASREVGREDNEQFF.

The rearrangement joins TRBV11-2 to TRBJ2-3; no clear D gene. CDR3 length equals 16 residues. Germline V gene sequence: CDR1 SGHAT, CDR2 FQNNGV. V lost 5 bases to trimming and J lost 1 base, with 16 bases between them. The CDR3 protein is CASSLLGLLGTDTQYF. CDR3 DNA sequence: TGTGCCAGCAGCCTCCTAGGGTTACTCGGCACAGATACGCAGTATTTT.

This clone was found once. J is TRBJ2-5 and V is TRBV29-1; 7 bases map to TRBD2. Trimming removed 4 bases from V and 2 bases from J; junction bases left unmatched: 1. In germline, CDR1 is SQVTM, CDR2 ANQGSEA. This CDR3 spans 12 amino acids. In DNA form, the CDR3 reads TGCAGCGTTGTGGGGGGGCAAGAGACCCAGTACTTC. The encoded protein is CSVVGGQETQYF.

This clone turned up a few times. This chain links TRBV10-3 with TRBJ2-1; D may be TRBD2 (5 bases). The V and J ends lost 7 bases and 0 bases respectively, with 13 bases between them. This CDR3 region has 15 residues. Germline loops: CDR1 ENHRY, CDR2 SYGVKD. The CDR3 is CAIKSGPSSYNEQFF. Here the CDR3 DNA reads TGTGCCATCAAAAGCGGCCCGAGCTCCTACAATGAGCAGTTCTTC.

Comments on this clone: Other DNA sequences within the sample encode an identical CDR3. The chain recombines TRBV6-1 with TRBJ2-7; no definite D call. From germline, CDR1 is MNHNS and CDR2 SASEGT. V was trimmed by 3 bases and J by 1 base, leaving 10 bases between them. This CDR3 region has 14 residues. CDR3: CASSEEPRSYEQYF. In DNA, the CDR3 is TGTGCCAGCAGTGAGGAACCACGATCCTACGAGCAGTACTTC.

The chain carries TRBV7-9 and TRBJ2-3, with D perhaps TRBD2 (6 bases). The CDR3 loop spans 15 amino acids. Deletions cut 4 bases from V and 2 bases from J, with 13 bases between. Per germline, CDR1 SEHNR and CDR2 FQNEAQ (reference sequence). The CDR3 DNA follows: TGTGCCAGCAGCTCCGGTAGCGGCCTCACAGATACGCAGTATTTT. Translated: CASSSGSGLTDTQYF.

The chain is built from TRBV7-2 and TRBJ1-5; D might be TRBD1 (5 bases). This CDR3 has 14 residues. V was shortened by 1 base and J by 6 bases, with 10 bases between the two germline ends. Germline V gives CDR1 SGHTA, CDR2 FQGNSA. As DNA, the CDR3 is TGTGCCAGCAGCTTAGGGGCTCAGGGTCAGCCCCAGCATTTT. Its translation is CASSLGAQGQPQHF.

The chain links TRBV7-8 to TRBJ2-7, with 7 bases aligning to TRBD1. CDR1 is SGHVS, CDR2 FQNEAQ, per germline. This CDR3 spans 13 amino acids. Trimming took 4 bases from V and 5 from J; bases not matched to a gene: 5. CDR3 DNA: TGTGCCAGCAGCTCGACAGGGCTCGACGAGCAGTACTTC. Protein: CASSSTGLDEQYF.

This clone appeared a few times. The gene calls are TRBV28 and TRBJ1-2, with TRBD1 matching over 8 bases. The CDR3 runs 13 residues. The germline V gene has CDR1 MDHEN and CDR2 SYDVKM. V lost 6 bases, J lost 2 bases, and 2 bases stayed unmatched. CDR3 nucleotide sequence: TGTGCCAGCAGGCGGACAGGGAACTATGGCTACACCTTC. Its translation: CASRRTGNYGYTF.

This rearrangement joins TRBV2 to TRBJ1-5, with 7 bases lining up with TRBD1. CDR1 is SNHLY, CDR2 FYNNEI, per germline. This CDR3 has 15 residues. V lost 2 bases to trimming and J lost 2 bases; unmatched junction nucleotides: 3. CDR3 nucleotide sequence: TGTGCCAGCAGTGAAACAGGGGTAGGCAATCAGCCCCAGCATTTT. This sequence encodes CASSETGVGNQPQHF.